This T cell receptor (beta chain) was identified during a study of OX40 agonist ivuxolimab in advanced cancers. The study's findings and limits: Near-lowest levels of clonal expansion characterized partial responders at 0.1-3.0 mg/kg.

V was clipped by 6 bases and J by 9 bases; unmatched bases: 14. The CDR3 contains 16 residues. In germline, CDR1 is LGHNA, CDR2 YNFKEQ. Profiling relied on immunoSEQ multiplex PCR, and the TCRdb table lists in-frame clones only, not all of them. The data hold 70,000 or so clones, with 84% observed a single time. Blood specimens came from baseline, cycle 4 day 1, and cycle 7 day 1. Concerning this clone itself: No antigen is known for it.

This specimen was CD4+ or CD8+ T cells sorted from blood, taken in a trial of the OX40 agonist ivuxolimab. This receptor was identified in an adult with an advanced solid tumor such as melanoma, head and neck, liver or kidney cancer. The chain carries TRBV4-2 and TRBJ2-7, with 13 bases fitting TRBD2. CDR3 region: CASSLTGTSGTSSQYF. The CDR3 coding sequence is TGTGCCAGCAGTCTAACCGGGACTAGCGGGACGAGTTCGCAGTACTTC.